The source of this T cell receptor beta chain is a study of blood T cells in healthy people across ages. Germline V CDR1 and CDR2: SGHTA, FQGNSA. This CDR3 has 13 amino acids. Trimming shortened V by 6 bases and J by 5 bases, and 11 bases separated the two germline ends. The authors ran a second PCR of about 7 to 11 cycles using a sample-barcoded 5' primer and a J-beta primer mix. MiXCR, run by TCRdb on the 5' RACE reads, gives a single entry per CDR3 protein. There are hundreds of thousands of distinct CDR3 sequences in the sample; 25% occur only once, and under 10% lies in the top ten. These data also featured in a second study, about T cells of mothers and their children. From that second work: Researchers found no T cell clones that were persistent and microchimeric.

This clonotype originated in a boy aged 5-17 years in good health. Sequences were obtained from blood. This sequence joins TRBV7-2 and TRBJ2-1, with D hard to call. CDR3 sequence reads: CASRFSLNNEQFF. DNA for the CDR3: TGTGCCAGCAGGTTCAGCCTCAACAATGAGCAGTTCTTC.